This T cell receptor beta chain was sequenced in a study of T cells after yellow fever vaccination. Between the trimmed V and J ends, which lost 1 base and 1 base, there was a span of 13 bases. The CDR3 has 17 residues. Looked up from germline, CDR1 is LGHDT and CDR2 is YNNKEL (reference sequence). TCRdb reprocessed the 5' RACE reads via MiXCR and lists one record per CDR3 protein. The sample contains 200,000 to 300,000 distinct CDR3 sequences, about 7% of which appear only once. The J gene is TRBJ2-2, the V gene TRBV3-1; D unclear. The source material was CD4+ T cells sorted from PBMCs, sampled 15 days after the yellow fever booster vaccination. This clonotype was sampled from a man aged 30 to 39 who received the YFV17D yellow fever vaccine. Here the CDR3 reads CASSQGFGPGNTGELFF. The CDR3 bases are TGTGCCAGCAGCCAAGGTTTTGGTCCGGGGAACACCGGGGAGCTGTTTTTT.